Each of the 13 T cell receptor beta chains below was sequenced from the same sample in a study of shared clonotypes between healthy human individuals (TCRdb year 2020). Library preparation used the immunoSEQ multiplex PCR assay. TCRdb took over this immuneACCESS table, retaining in-frame rearrangements with V and J assigned. Such tables are incomplete; in checked studies, under half of the missing clones stem from an unresolved V gene, and the remainder is unexplained. This sample comprises roughly 1.5 million clones, 95% to 99% of them detected only once. The biggest ten clones account for roughly 0.45% of the sample. The sequenced material came from naive CD4+ T cells sorted from blood. This specimen's cell subset or site label, interpreted: CD45RA+ positively selected. The receptors originated from a young man in good health.

The sample holds one count of this clone. The J gene is TRBJ2-5, the V gene TRBV9; 7 bases match TRBD1. After removal of 6 bases from V and 3 bases from J, the junction contained 5 bases not matched to a gene. Germline CDR1 SGDLS, CDR2 YYNGEE. The CDR3 sequence is 13 residues long. This CDR3 is CASNQGDKETQYF. Written as DNA, the CDR3 is TGTGCCAGCAACCAGGGGGATAAAGAGACCCAGTACTTC.

This rearrangement joins TRBV11-2 to TRBJ2-1; D might be TRBD2 (5 bases). Trimming cost V 4 bases and J 10 bases, with 20 bases left between them. CDR3 length equals 15 residues. Germline CDR1 reads SGHAT; CDR2 reads FQNNGV. The CDR3 spells CASSSTTPMIGEQFF. CDR3 bases: TGTGCCAGCAGCTCGACTACCCCGATGATAGGGGAGCAGTTCTTC.

This clone is a singleton in its sample. V gene TRBV5-6 combines with J gene TRBJ2-5, with 8 nucleotides matching TRBD2. The CDR3 has 15 amino acids. CDR1 is SGHDT, CDR2 YYEEEE, per germline. Losses at the gene ends were 5 bases for V and 5 bases for J; bases not matched to a gene: 11. CDR3 region: CASSSPGLGEETQYF. The DNA of the CDR3 is TGTGCCAGCAGTTCACCGGGACTAGGAGAGGAGACCCAGTACTTC.

The chain couples TRBV18 to TRBJ2-1; 8 positions match TRBD2. The germline CDR1 and CDR2 sequences are KGHSH and LQKENI. J lost 8 bases, V lost 3 bases, and 12 bases had no gene match. The CDR3 has 16 amino acids. CDR3 loop: CASSPVPAGGLYEQFF. DNA for the CDR3: TGTGCCAGCTCACCTGTCCCCGCGGGAGGTCTCTATGAGCAGTTCTTC.

The V and J genes are TRBV27 and TRBJ2-1; the match to TRBD2 covers 13 bases. Per the germline V gene, CDR1 is MNHEY and CDR2 is SMNVEV (reference sequence). CDR3 length: 18 amino acids. With V trimmed by 7 bases and J by 0 bases, 9 bases remained unmatched. The chain's CDR3 is CASTRRLAGGGSYNEQFF. DNA of the CDR3: TGTGCCAGCACCCGACGACTAGCGGGAGGCGGCTCCTACAATGAGCAGTTCTTC.

Concerning this clone: This sample also contains other DNA sequences that code for the same CDR3. The chain couples TRBV29-1 to TRBJ2-3; TRBD1 matches 7 bases. Trimming removed 5 bases from V and 0 bases from J; junction bases left unmatched: 2. Germline V lookup: CDR1 SQVTM, CDR2 ANQGSEA. This CDR3 contains 13 residues. The CDR3 loop is CSVRGRSTDTQYF. As DNA, the CDR3 is TGCAGCGTTAGGGGGCGAAGCACAGATACGCAGTATTTT.

The V call is TRBV9, the J call TRBJ1-1; tentatively, D is TRBD1 (5 bases). V shed 0 bases and J shed 1 base, with 13 bases lying between them. The germline V gene encodes CDR1 SGDLS and CDR2 YYNGEE. The CDR3 is 16 residues long. The CDR3 sequence is CASSVVGDLENTEAFF. CDR3 in DNA: TGTGCCAGCAGCGTAGTCGGGGACCTGGAGAACACTGAAGCTTTCTTT.

The gene calls are TRBV7-2 and TRBJ2-1; maybe TRBD2 (6 bases). The ends were cut back, 2 bases at V and 3 bases at J, with 14 bases in the middle. Looked up from germline, CDR1 is SGHTA and CDR2 is FQGNSA. This CDR3 has 16 amino acids. CDR3 residues: CASSLTGGQSYNEQFF. DNA for the CDR3: TGTGCCAGCAGCTTAACCGGGGGTCAAAGCTACAATGAGCAGTTCTTC. Full variable domain (outside the CDR3, taken from reference TRBV7-2 and TRBJ2-1): GAGVSQSPSNKVTEKGKDVELRCDPISGHTALYWYRQSLGQGLEFLIYFQGNSAPDKSGLPSDRFSAERTGGSVSTLTIQRTQQEDSAVYLCASSLTGGQSYNEQFFGPGTRLTVL.

The chain combines TRBV7-9 with TRBJ1-2; tentative D call: TRBD1 (5 bases). CDR1 is SEHNR, CDR2 FQNEAQ, per germline (reference sequence). CDR3 length: 14 residues. Trimming took off 3 bases at V and 2 bases at J, with 10 bases between the two ends. The CDR3 here is CASSFRERNYGYTF. The CDR3 DNA follows: TGTGCCAGCAGCTTCAGGGAACGGAACTATGGCTACACCTTC.

This chain joins TRBV10-3 and TRBJ2-2, with 7 bases fitting TRBD2. CDR3 length equals 15 residues. With 10 bases clipped from V and 2 bases from J, the junction kept 10 bases outside the gene matches. Germline V CDR1 and CDR2: ENHRY, SYGVKD. CDR3 residues: CASISGGLNTGELFF. CDR3 DNA sequence: TGTGCCAGCATATCGGGAGGATTAAACACCGGGGAGCTGTTTTTT.

The genes are TRBV5-1 and TRBJ2-1, with 8 bases lining up with TRBD2. The CDR3 covers 15 residues. CDR1 is SGHRS, CDR2 YFSETQ, per germline. Trimming cost V 0 bases and J 2 bases; bases outside gene matches: 1. CDR3 in amino acids: CASSLVGLAYNEQFF. In DNA, the CDR3 is TGCGCCAGCAGCTTGGTGGGACTAGCCTACAATGAGCAGTTCTTC.

This chain connects TRBV29-1 to TRBJ1-2; 9 bases are shared with TRBD1. The CDR3 length is 12 residues. The junction had 6 bases not matched to a gene; V was cut back by 7 bases and J by 6 bases. From germline, CDR1 is SQVTM and CDR2 ANQGSEA. The chain's CDR3 is CSAWDREHGYTF. DNA for the CDR3: TGCAGCGCCTGGGACAGGGAACATGGCTACACCTTC.

The genes are TRBV27 and TRBJ1-3; TRBD1 is a possible D gene (6 bases). The CDR3 has 16 residues. Germline lookup yields CDR1 MNHEY and CDR2 SMNVEV (reference sequence). V lost 3 bases and J 4 bases, leaving 16 bases between the germline ends. The CDR3 is CASSFRGPGEGNTIYF. The CDR3 nucleotides read TGTGCCAGCAGTTTTCGGGGGCCCGGAGAAGGAAACACCATATATTTT.